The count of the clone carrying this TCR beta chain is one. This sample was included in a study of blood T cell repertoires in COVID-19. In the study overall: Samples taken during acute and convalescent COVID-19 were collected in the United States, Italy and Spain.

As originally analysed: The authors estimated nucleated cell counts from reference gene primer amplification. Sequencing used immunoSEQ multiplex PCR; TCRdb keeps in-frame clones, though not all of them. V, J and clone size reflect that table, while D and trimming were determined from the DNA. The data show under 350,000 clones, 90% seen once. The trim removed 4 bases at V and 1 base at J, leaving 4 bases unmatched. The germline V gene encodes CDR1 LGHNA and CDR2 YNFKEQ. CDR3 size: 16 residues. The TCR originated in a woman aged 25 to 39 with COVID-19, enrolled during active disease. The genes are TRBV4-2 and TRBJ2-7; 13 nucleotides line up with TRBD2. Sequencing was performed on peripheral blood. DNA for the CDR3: TGTGCCAGCAGCCTGAGGACTAGCGGGGGATCCTACGAGCAGTACTTC. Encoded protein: CASSLRTSGGSYEQYF.